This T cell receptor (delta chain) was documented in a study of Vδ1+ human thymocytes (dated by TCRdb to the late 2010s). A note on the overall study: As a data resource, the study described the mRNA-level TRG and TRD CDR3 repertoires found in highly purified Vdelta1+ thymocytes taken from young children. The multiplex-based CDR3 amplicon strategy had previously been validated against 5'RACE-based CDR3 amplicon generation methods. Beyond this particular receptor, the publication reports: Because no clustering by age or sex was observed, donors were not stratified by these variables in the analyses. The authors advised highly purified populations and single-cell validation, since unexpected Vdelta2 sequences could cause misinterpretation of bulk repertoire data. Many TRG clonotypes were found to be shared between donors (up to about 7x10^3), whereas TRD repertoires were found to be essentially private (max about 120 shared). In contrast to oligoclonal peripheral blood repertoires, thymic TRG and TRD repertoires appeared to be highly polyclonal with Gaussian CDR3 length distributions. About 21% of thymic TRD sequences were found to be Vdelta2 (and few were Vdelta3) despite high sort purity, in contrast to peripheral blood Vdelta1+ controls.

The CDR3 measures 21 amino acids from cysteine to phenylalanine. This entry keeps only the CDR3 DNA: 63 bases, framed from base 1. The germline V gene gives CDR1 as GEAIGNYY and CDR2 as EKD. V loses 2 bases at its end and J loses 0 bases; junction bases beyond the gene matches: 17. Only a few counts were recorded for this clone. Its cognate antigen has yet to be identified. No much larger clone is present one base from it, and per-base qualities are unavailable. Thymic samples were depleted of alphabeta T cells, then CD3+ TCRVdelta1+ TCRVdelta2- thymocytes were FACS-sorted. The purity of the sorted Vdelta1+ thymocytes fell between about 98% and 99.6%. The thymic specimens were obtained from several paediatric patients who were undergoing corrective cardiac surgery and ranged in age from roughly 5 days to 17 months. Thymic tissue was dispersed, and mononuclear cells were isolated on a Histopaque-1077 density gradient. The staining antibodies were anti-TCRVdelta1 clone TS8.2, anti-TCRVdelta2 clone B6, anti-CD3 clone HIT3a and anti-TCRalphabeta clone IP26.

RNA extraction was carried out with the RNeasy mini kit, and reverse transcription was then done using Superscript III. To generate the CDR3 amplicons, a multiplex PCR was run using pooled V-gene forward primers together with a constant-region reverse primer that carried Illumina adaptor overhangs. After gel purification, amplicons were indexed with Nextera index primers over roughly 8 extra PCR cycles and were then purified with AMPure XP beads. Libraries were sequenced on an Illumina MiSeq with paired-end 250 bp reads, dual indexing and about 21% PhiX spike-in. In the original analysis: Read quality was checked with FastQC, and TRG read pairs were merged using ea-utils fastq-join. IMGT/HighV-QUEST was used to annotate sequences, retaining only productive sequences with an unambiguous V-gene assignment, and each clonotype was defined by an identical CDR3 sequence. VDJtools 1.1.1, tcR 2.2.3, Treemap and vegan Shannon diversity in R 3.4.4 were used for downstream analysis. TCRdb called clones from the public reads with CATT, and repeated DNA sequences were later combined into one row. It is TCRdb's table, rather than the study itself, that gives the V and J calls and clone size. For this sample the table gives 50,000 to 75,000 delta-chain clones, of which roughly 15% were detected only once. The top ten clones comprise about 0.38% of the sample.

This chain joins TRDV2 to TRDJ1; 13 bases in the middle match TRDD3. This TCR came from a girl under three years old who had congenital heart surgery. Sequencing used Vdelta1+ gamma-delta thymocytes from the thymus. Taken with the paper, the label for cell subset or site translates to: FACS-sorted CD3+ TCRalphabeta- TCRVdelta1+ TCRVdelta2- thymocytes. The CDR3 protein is CACDIRYTYWGIRPDTDKLIF. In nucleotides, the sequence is TGTGCCTGTGACATAAGGTATACGTACTGGGGGATACGCCCGGACACCGATAAACTCATCTTT.